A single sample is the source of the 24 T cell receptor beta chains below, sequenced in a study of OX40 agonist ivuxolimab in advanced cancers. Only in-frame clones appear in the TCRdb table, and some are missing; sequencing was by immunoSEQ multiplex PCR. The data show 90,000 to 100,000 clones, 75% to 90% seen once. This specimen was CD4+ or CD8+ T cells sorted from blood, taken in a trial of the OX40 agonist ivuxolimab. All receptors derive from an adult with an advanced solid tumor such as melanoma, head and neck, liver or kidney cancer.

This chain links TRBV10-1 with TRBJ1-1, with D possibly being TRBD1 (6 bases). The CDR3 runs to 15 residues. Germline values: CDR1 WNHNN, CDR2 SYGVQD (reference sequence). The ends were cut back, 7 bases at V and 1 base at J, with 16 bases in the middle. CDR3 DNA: TGCGCCAGCACCCTTCTGGCGGGGGCGAACACTGAAGCTTTCTTT. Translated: CASTLLAGANTEAFF.

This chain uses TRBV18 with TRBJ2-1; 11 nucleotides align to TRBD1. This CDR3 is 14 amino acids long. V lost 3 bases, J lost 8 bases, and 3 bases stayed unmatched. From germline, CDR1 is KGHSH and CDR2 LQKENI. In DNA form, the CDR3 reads TGTGCCAGCTCACCGGTGGGACAGGGGGATGAGCAGTTCTTC. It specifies CASSPVGQGDEQFF.

CDR3 in DNA: TGCGCCAGCAGCCCGGGTGGGACAGGGGGTCATGGCTACACCTTC. The encoded protein is CASSPGGTGGHGYTF. The chain has TRBV5-1 and TRBJ1-2; 11 bases agree with TRBD1. The germline V gene encodes CDR1 SGHRS and CDR2 YFSETQ. Trimming cost V 4 bases and J 6 bases; bases outside gene matches: 8. The CDR3 has 15 residues. The full variable domain, rest sourced from reference TRBV5-1 and TRBJ1-2, is KAGVTQTPRYLIKTRGQQVTLSCSPISGHRSVSWYQQTPGQGLQFLFEYFSETQRNKGNFPGRFSGRQFSNSRSEMNVSTLELGDSALYLCASSPGGTGGHGYTFGSGTRLTVV.

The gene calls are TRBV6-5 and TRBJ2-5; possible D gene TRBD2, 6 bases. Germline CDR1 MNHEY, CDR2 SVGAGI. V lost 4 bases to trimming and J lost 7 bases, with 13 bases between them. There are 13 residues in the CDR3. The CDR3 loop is CASSWGESGTQYF. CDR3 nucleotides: TGTGCCAGCAGTTGGGGGGAGTCGGGGACCCAGTACTTC.

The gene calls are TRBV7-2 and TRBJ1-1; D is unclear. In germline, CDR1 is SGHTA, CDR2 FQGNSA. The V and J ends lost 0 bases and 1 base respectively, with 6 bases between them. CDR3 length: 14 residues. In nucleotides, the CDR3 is TGTGCCAGCAGCTTAGCCCCCCCGAACACTGAAGCTTTCTTT. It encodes CASSLAPPNTEAFF.

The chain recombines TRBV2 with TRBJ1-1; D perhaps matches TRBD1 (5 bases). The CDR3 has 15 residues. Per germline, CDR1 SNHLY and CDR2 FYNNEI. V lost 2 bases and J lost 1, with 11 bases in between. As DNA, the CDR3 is TGTGCCAGCAGTGAAAGTCCCGGGGCGAACACTGAAGCTTTCTTT. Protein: CASSESPGANTEAFF.

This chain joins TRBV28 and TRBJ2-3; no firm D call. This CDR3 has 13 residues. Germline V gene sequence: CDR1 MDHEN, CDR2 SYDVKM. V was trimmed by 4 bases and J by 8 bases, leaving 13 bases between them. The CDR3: CASSSPPVGTQYF. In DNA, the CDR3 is TGTGCCAGCAGTTCCCCCCCGGTGGGTACGCAGTATTTT. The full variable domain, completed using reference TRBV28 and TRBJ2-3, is DVKVTQSSRYLVKRTGEKVFLECVQDMDHENMFWYRQDPGLGLRLIYFSYDVKMKEKGDIPEGYSVSREKKERFSLILESASTNQTSMYLCASSSPPVGTQYFGPGTRLTVL.

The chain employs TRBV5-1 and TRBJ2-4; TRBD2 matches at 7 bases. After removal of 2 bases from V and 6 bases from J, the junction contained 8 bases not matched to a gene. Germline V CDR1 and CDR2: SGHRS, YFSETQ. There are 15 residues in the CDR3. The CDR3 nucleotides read TGCGCCAGCAGCTTAGGTGGCGGGAGAGGAAACATTCAGTACTTC. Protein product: CASSLGGGRGNIQYF.

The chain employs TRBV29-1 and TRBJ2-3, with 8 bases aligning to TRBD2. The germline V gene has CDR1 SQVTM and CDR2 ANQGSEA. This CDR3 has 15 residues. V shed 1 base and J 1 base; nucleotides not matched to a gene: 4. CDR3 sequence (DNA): TGCAGCGTTGAAGGTCGGCGGGAGGGCACAGATACGCAGTATTTT. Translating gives CSVEGRREGTDTQYF.

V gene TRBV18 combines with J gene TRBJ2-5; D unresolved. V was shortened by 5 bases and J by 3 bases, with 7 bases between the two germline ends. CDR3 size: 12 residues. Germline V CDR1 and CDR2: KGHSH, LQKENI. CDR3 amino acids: CASSTIEETQYF. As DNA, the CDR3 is TGTGCCAGCTCAACCATTGAAGAGACCCAGTACTTC.

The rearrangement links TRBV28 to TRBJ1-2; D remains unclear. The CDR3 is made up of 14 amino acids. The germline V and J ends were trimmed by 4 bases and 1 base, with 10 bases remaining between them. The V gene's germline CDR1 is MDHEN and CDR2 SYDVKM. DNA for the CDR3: TGTGCCAGCAGTTCGCCCTCTCTTAACTATGGCTACACCTTC. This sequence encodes CASSSPSLNYGYTF.

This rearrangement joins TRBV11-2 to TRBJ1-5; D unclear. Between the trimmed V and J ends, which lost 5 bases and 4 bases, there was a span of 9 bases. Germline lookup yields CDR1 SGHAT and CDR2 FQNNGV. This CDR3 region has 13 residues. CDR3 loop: CASSPSTNQPQHF. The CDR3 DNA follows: TGTGCCAGCAGCCCCTCGACGAATCAGCCCCAGCATTTT.

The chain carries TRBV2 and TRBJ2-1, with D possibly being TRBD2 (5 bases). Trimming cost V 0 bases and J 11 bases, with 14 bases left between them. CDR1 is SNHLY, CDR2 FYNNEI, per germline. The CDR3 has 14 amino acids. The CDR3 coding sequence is TGTGCCAGCAGTGAAGCACCCCTCGACGGGAAGCAGTTCTTC. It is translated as CASSEAPLDGKQFF. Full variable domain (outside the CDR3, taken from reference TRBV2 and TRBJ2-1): EPEVTQTPSHQVTQMGQEVILRCVPISNHLYFYWYRQILGQKVEFLVSFYNNEISEKSEIFDDQFSVERPDGSNFTLKIRSTKLEDSAMYFCASSEAPLDGKQFFGPGTRLTVL.

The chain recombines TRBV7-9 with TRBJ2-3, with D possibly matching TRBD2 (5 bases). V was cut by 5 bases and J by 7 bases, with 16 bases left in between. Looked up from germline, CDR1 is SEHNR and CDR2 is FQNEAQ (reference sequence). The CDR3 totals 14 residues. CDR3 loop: CASSPIPGDNTQYF. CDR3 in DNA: TGTGCCAGCAGCCCAATTCCCGGGGATAATACGCAGTATTTT. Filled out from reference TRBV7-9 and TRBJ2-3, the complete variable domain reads DTGVSQNPRHKITKRGQNVTFRCDPISEHNRLYWYRQTLGQGPEFLTYFQNEAQLEKSRLLSDRFSAERPKGSFSTLEIQRTEQGDSAMYLCASSPIPGDNTQYFGPGTRLTVL.

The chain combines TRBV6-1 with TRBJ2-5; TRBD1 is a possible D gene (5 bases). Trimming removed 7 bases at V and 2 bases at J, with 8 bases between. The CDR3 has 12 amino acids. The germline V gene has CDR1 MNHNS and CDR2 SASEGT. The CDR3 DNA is TGTGCCAGCACCAGGACACAAGAGACCCAGTACTTC. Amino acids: CASTRTQETQYF.

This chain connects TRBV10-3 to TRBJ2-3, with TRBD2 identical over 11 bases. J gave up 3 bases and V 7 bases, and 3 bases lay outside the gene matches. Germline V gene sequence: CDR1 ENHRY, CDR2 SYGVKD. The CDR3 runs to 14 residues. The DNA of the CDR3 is TGTGCCATCACCGGGACTAGCGGAACAGATACGCAGTATTTT. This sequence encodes CAITGTSGTDTQYF.

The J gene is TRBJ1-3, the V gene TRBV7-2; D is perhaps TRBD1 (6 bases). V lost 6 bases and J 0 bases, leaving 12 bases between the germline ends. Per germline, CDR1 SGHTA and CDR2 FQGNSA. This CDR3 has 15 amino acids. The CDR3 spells CASRPQGISGNTIYF. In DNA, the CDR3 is TGTGCCAGCAGGCCCCAGGGGATCTCTGGAAACACCATATATTTT.

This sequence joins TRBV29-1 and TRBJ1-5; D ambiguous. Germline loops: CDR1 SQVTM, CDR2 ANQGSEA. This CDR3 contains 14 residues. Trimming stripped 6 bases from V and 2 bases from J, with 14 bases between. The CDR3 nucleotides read TGCAGCGTGGCAGTCGAGGGAGGCAATCAGCCCCAGCATTTT. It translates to CSVAVEGGNQPQHF.

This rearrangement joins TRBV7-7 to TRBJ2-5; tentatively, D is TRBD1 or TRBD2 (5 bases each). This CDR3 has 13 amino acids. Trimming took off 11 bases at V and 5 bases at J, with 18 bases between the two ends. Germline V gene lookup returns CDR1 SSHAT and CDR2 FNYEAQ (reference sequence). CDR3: CASGALPGETQYF. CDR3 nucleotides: TGTGCCTCCGGGGCCCTCCCCGGCGAGACCCAGTACTTC.

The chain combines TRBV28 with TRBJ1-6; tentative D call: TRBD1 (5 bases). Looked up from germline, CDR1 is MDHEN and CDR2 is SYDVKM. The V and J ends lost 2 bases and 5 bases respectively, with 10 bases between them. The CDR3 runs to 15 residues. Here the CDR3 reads CASSLGGYHNSPLHF. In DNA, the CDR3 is TGTGCCAGCAGTTTAGGGGGATACCATAATTCACCCCTCCACTTT.

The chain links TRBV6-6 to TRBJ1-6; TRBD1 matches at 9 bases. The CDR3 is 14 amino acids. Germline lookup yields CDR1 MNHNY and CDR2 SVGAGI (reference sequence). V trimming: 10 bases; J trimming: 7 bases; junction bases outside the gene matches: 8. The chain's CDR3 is CATLSGQGNSPLHF. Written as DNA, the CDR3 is TGTGCCACCCTATCGGGACAGGGAAATTCACCCCTCCACTTT.

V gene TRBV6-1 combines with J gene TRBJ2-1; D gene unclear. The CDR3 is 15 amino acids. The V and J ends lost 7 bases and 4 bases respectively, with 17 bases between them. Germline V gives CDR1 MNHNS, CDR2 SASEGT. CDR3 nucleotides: TGTGCCAGCACCGCCCGGCCAGGAGCTTACAATGAGCAGTTCTTC. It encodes CASTARPGAYNEQFF.

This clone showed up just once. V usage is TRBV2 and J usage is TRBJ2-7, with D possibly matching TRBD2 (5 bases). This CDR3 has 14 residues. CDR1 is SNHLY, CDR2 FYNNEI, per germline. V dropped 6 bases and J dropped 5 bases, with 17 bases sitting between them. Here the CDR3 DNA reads TGTGCCAGCAGCTCGGGATTCCAAGGCGACGAGCAGTACGTC. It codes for CASSSGFQGDEQYV.

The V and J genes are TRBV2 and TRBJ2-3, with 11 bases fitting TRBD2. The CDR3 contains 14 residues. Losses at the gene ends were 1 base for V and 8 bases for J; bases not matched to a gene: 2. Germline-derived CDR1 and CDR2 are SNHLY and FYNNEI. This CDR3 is CASSEELAGATQYF. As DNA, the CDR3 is TGTGCCAGCAGTGAAGAACTAGCGGGAGCTACGCAGTATTTT.